The 27 T cell receptor beta chains reported below all come from one sample, sequenced in a study of T cell responses to AZD1222 COVID-19 vaccine. The assay was immunoSEQ multiplex PCR, and TCRdb's table has in-frame clones only and misses some. The repertoire holds roughly 180,000 clones, with around 94% as singletons. Material: peripheral blood, obtained 28 days after the second AZD1222 dose. The receptors come from an adult who received the AZD1222 COVID-19 vaccine.

V is TRBV7-9 and J is TRBJ1-3, with D unresolved. The CDR3 is 15 residues long. Germline-derived CDR1 and CDR2 are SEHNR and FQNEAQ (reference sequence). V was cut by 7 bases and J by 0 bases, with 13 bases left in between. CDR3: CASTSEGYSGNTIYF. CDR3 DNA: TGTGCCAGCACCTCGGAGGGATACTCTGGAAACACCATATATTTT.

In the case of this clone: The sample carries other DNA sequences with the same CDR3. The chain is built from TRBV6-5 and TRBJ1-1; D not resolved. V was pared by 6 bases and J by 2 bases, with 4 bases between. The CDR3 consists of 11 residues. CDR1 MNHEY and CDR2 SVGAGI come from the germline V gene. CDR3 in amino acids: CASRVNTEAFF. Here the CDR3 DNA reads TGTGCCAGCAGGGTTAACACTGAAGCTTTCTTT.

The chain combines TRBV11-3 with TRBJ1-1; D gene uncertain. Per the germline V gene, CDR1 is SGHNT and CDR2 is YENEEA. V dropped 3 bases and J dropped 5 bases, with 4 bases sitting between them. This CDR3 is 11 amino acids long. CDR3 in amino acids: CASSFGTEAFF. DNA for the CDR3: TGTGCCAGCAGCTTTGGTACTGAAGCTTTCTTT.

The chain recombines TRBV9 with TRBJ2-5; maybe TRBD1 (6 bases). The CDR3 is made up of 15 amino acids. Trimming removed 4 bases from V and 4 bases from J, with 17 bases in between. Germline V CDR1 and CDR2: SGDLS, YYNGEE. The CDR3 protein is CASSPGRGTVETQYF. The CDR3 DNA sequence: TGTGCCAGCAGCCCGGGCAGGGGAACTGTAGAGACCCAGTACTTC.

V usage is TRBV20-1 and J usage is TRBJ2-3; no firm D call. Germline CDR1 reads DFQATT; CDR2 reads SNEGSKA (reference sequence). The V gene lost 4 bases and the J gene lost 6 bases, with 8 bases spanning the gap. The CDR3 length is 11 residues. CDR3 DNA sequence: TGCAGTGCTAACTTTCCGGATACGCAGTATTTT. The encoded protein is CSANFPDTQYF.

The V and J genes are TRBV7-9 and TRBJ1-2; the match to TRBD1 covers 7 bases. CDR1 SEHNR and CDR2 FQNEAQ come from the germline V gene (reference sequence). This CDR3 has 15 amino acids. V was pared by 5 bases and J by 2 bases, with 8 bases of the junction left unmatched. CDR3 in DNA: TGTGCCAGCAGCCAACGAAGACAGGGAAACTATGGCTACACCTTC. Amino acid sequence: CASSQRRQGNYGYTF.

J is TRBJ1-1 and V is TRBV7-8; D is undetermined. Trimming stripped 5 bases from V and 6 bases from J, with 10 bases between. The CDR3 loop spans 12 amino acids. Germline assignment: CDR1 SGHVS and CDR2 FQNEAQ. CDR3 amino acids: CASSTDLPEAFF. CDR3 coding DNA: TGTGCCAGCAGCACGGACCTCCCTGAAGCTTTCTTT. The full variable domain, in which reference TRBV7-8 and TRBJ1-1 provide the parts outside the CDR3, is GAGVSQSPRYKVAKRGQDVALRCDPISGHVSLFWYQQALGQGPEFLTYFQNEAQLDKSGLPSDRFFAERPEGSVSTLKIQRTQQEDSAVYLCASSTDLPEAFFGQGTRLTVV.

The chain recombines TRBV28 with TRBJ2-7; 10 nucleotides agree with TRBD1. With 4 bases clipped from V and 0 bases from J, the junction kept 6 bases outside the gene matches. Per the germline V gene, CDR1 is MDHEN and CDR2 is SYDVKM. The CDR3 loop spans 16 amino acids. The CDR3 DNA reads TGTGCCAGCAGTTCTACCGGGACAGGGGTCTCCTACGAGCAGTACTTC. Translation gives CASSSTGTGVSYEQYF.

As concerns this clone: The sample holds other DNA sequences that translate to the same CDR3. The rearrangement joins TRBV3-1 (or the pseudogene TRBV3-2) to TRBJ1-1; D is perhaps TRBD1 (6 bases). The CDR3 loop spans 14 amino acids. From germline, CDR1 is LGHDT and CDR2 YNNKEL (reference sequence). Trimming shortened V by 4 bases and J by 3 bases, and 12 bases separated the two germline ends. The CDR3 nucleotides read TGTGCCAGCAGCCCACGAAACAGGGACACTGAAGCTTTCTTT. Translating it yields CASSPRNRDTEAFF.

The CDR3 is CASSYNRGHGYTF. CDR3 DNA sequence: TGTGCCAGCAGTTATAACAGGGGACATGGCTACACCTTC. This sequence joins TRBV6-5 and TRBJ1-2; 7 bases line up with TRBD1. CDR1 is MNHEY and CDR2 is SVGAGI in the germline V gene. V dropped 3 bases and J dropped 6; count of bases not matched to a gene: 4. The CDR3 is made up of 13 amino acids.

The CDR3 is CSVAFPGGGSTDTQYF. CDR3 coding DNA: TGCAGCGTTGCCTTTCCAGGCGGGGGAAGCACAGATACGCAGTATTTT. The genes are TRBV29-1 and TRBJ2-3; 7 bases map to TRBD2. After removal of 4 bases from V and 0 bases from J, the junction contained 10 bases not matched to a gene. Germline V gene data show CDR1 as SQVTM and CDR2 as ANQGSEA. The CDR3 consists of 16 residues.

This clone appeared once. The V call is TRBV28, the J call TRBJ2-7; 13 bases agree with TRBD2. The CDR3 contains 17 residues. The germline V gene encodes CDR1 MDHEN and CDR2 SYDVKM. The junction had 8 bases not matched to a gene; V was cut back by 5 bases and J by 1 base. The CDR3 DNA is TGTGCCAGCAGTCTCGGACTAGCGGGAGCGGAATCCTACGAGCAGTACTTC. Amino acid sequence: CASSLGLAGAESYEQYF.

The chain couples TRBV10-3 to TRBJ2-1; no clear D. Between the trimmed V and J ends, which lost 6 bases and 7 bases, there was a span of 7 bases. The CDR3 is 11 residues long. Per the germline V gene, CDR1 is ENHRY and CDR2 is SYGVKD. CDR3 bases: TGTGCCATCAGAGGCCGAAATGAGCAGTTCTTC. Encoded protein: CAIRGRNEQFF.

This chain connects TRBV28 to TRBJ1-6; D ambiguous. Germline CDR1 MDHEN, CDR2 SYDVKM. The CDR3 is made up of 14 amino acids. V lost 6 bases to trimming and J lost 10 bases, with 16 bases between them. Written as DNA, the CDR3 is TGTGCCAGCAGACTCATCTTGGGCGTATCACCCCTCCACTTT. Residues: CASRLILGVSPLHF.

V gene TRBV7-8 combines with J gene TRBJ2-7, with D maybe TRBD1 (6 bases). CDR1 SGHVS and CDR2 FQNEAQ come from the germline V gene. The CDR3 extends over 17 amino acids. Trimming cost V 5 bases and J 3 bases, with 23 bases left between them. In DNA, the CDR3 is TGTGCCAGCAGCCCAACCCGTCCGCAGGGGAGTCGCTACGAGCAGTACTTC. Translating it yields CASSPTRPQGSRYEQYF.

The chain couples TRBV28 to TRBJ2-5; D possibly corresponds to TRBD1 (5 bases). Looked up from germline, CDR1 is MDHEN and CDR2 is SYDVKM. This CDR3 has 11 amino acids. V was pared by 8 bases and J by 7 bases, with 11 bases between. The CDR3 sequence is CASQGSVTQYF. Written as DNA, the CDR3 is TGTGCCAGCCAGGGTTCGGTGACCCAGTACTTC.

The chain couples TRBV4-3 to TRBJ1-1; D unresolved. CDR3 length: 16 amino acids. Germline CDR1 LGHNA, CDR2 YSLEER. Trimming left V 0 bases short and J 4 bases short, with 15 bases between. CDR3 amino acids: CASSQDEGRVGTEAFF. DNA for the CDR3: TGCGCCAGCAGCCAAGATGAAGGGAGGGTCGGCACTGAAGCTTTCTTT.

The rearrangement uses TRBV5-8 and TRBJ1-4, with a tentative D call TRBD1 (5 bases). Trimming shortened V by 2 bases and J by 8 bases, and 16 bases separated the two germline ends. Germline V lookup: CDR1 SGHTS, CDR2 YDEGEE. The CDR3 sequence is 15 residues long. The CDR3, as DNA: TGTGCCAGCAGCTTAGCCTCCGGGGCTGGGGAAAAACTGTTTTTT. Its protein is CASSLASGAGEKLFF.

This rearrangement joins TRBV11-2 to TRBJ2-1; TRBD2 matches at 14 bases. Germline assignment: CDR1 SGHAT and CDR2 FQNNGV. The CDR3 is 16 amino acids. The J segment lost 7 bases and the V segment lost 3 bases, leaving 5 bases of the junction unmatched. CDR3 protein: CASSLTSGGAVNEQFF. CDR3 DNA sequence: TGTGCCAGCAGCTTGACTAGCGGGGGGGCCGTGAATGAGCAGTTCTTC.

The chain couples TRBV6-4 to TRBJ1-5; TRBD1 is a possible D gene (6 bases). The V gene's germline CDR1 is MRHNA and CDR2 SNTAGT. The CDR3 contains 15 residues. Trimming removed 0 bases at V and 3 bases at J, with 9 bases between. CDR3 DNA: TGTGCCAGCAGTGACTCGGGGGGCATCAATCAGCCCCAGCATTTT. The encoded protein is CASSDSGGINQPQHF.

The V call is TRBV9, the J call TRBJ2-3; the match to TRBD2 covers 7 bases. There are 15 residues in the CDR3. V lost 3 bases and J lost 5; bases outside the gene matches: 9. Looked up from germline, CDR1 is SGDLS and CDR2 is YYNGEE. CDR3 protein: CASSAFGTKEDTQYF. Here the CDR3 DNA reads TGTGCCAGCAGCGCGTTCGGGACTAAAGAAGATACGCAGTATTTT.

The J gene is TRBJ2-1, the V gene TRBV13; 8 bases are a match to TRBD2. CDR1 PRHDT and CDR2 FYEKMQ come from the germline V gene (reference sequence). This CDR3 region has 17 residues. V dropped 5 bases and J dropped 7; count of bases not matched to a gene: 16. This CDR3 reads CASSLVSRRGGLNEQFF. CDR3 DNA sequence: TGTGCCAGCAGCCTCGTATCTAGACGGGGGGGCCTGAATGAGCAGTTCTTC.

The rearrangement uses TRBV6-2 or TRBV6-3 and TRBJ2-2; TRBD1 matches at 12 bases. This CDR3 is built from 16 residues. Per the germline V gene, CDR1 is MNHEY and CDR2 is SVGEGT. J gave up 6 bases and V 5 bases, and 7 bases lay outside the gene matches. CDR3 nucleotide sequence: TGTGCCAGCAGTAACCGGGACAGGGGGCAATCCGGGGAGCTGTTTTTT. This codes for CASSNRDRGQSGELFF.

V usage is TRBV7-2 and J usage is TRBJ2-1; the match to TRBD2 covers 10 bases. This CDR3 region has 17 residues. Germline CDR1 SGHTA, CDR2 FQGNSA. Trimming cost V 5 bases and J 1 base; bases outside gene matches: 8. The CDR3 spells CASSRSLAGTSYNEQFF. In nucleotides, the CDR3 is TGTGCCAGCAGCCGTTCACTAGCGGGAACGTCCTACAATGAGCAGTTCTTC.

The chain links TRBV2 to TRBJ1-2; D unclear. The germline V and J ends were trimmed by 8 bases and 0 bases, with 10 bases remaining between them. Germline lookup yields CDR1 SNHLY and CDR2 FYNNEI. The CDR3 covers 13 residues. The CDR3 DNA is TGTGCCAGCTCCTCCGACCCTAACTATGGCTACACCTTC. Its translation is CASSSDPNYGYTF.

This rearrangement joins TRBV29-1 to TRBJ1-1, with unresolved D. This CDR3 has 13 amino acids. Germline V gene lookup returns CDR1 SQVTM and CDR2 ANQGSEA. Deletions cut 1 base from V and 0 bases from J, with 6 bases between. The CDR3 DNA follows: TGCAGCGTTGAAGGGCGGATGAACACTGAAGCTTTCTTT. It codes for CSVEGRMNTEAFF.

The chain has TRBV18 and TRBJ1-1; no reliable D call. V gave up 7 bases and J gave up 1 base, with 10 bases separating them. The CDR3 has 13 amino acids. From germline, CDR1 is KGHSH and CDR2 LQKENI. CDR3 in amino acids: CASFLNENTEAFF. DNA for the CDR3: TGTGCCAGCTTTCTCAATGAGAACACTGAAGCTTTCTTT. The complete variable domain, with remaining parts taken from reference TRBV18 and TRBJ1-1, reads NAGVMQNPRHLVRRRGQEARLRCSPMKGHSHVYWYRQLPEEGLKFMVYLQKENIIDESGMPKERFSAEFPKEGPSILRIQQVVRGDSAAYFCASFLNENTEAFFGQGTRLTVV.